One sample yielded the 8 T cell receptor beta chains listed below, sequenced in a study of blood T cells in healthy people across ages. A second PCR, run for about 6 to 12 cycles, used a sample-barcoded 5' primer plus a J-beta primer mix. A single record per CDR3 protein comes from TCRdb applying MiXCR to the 5' RACE reads. The profile shows roughly 730,000 distinct CDR3 sequences, approximately 53% of them singletons. Sequencing was done on a sample of blood. Every receptor here comes from a man aged 40-55 years in good health.

A single count supports this clonotype. This chain joins TRBV7-3 and TRBJ2-5; 8 bases align to TRBD1. CDR1 and CDR2 from the germline V gene are SGHTA and FQGTGA. V was clipped by 6 bases and J by 11 bases; unmatched bases: 20. The CDR3 spans 16 residues. The CDR3 coding sequence is TGTGCCAGCAGTCTCCGACAGGGGAGAATTGGGGTGGGGCAGTACTTC. Amino acids: CASSLRQGRIGVGQYF.

This clonotype was picked up one time. The chain joins TRBV6-5 to TRBJ1-3; 7 bases map to TRBD1. J gave up 4 bases and V 6 bases, and 6 bases lay outside the gene matches. Germline CDR1 and CDR2: MNHEY and SVGAGI. CDR3 length: 14 amino acids. Here the CDR3 reads CASSFRDSGNTIYF. The CDR3 bases are TGTGCCAGCAGCTTCCGGGACAGCGGAAACACCATATATTTT.

This clonotype came up once. The rearrangement joins TRBV20-1 to TRBJ2-1; 9 bases match TRBD1. This CDR3 is 18 amino acids long. Trimming removed 5 bases from V and 1 base from J; junction bases left unmatched: 15. CDR1 is DFQATT, CDR2 SNEGSKA, per germline (reference sequence). CDR3 DNA sequence: TGCAGTGCTCCCTCCCCATTGGATGGGACAGGGTCCTACAATGAGCAGTTCTTC. The encoded protein is CSAPSPLDGTGSYNEQFF.

This clonotype was recorded once. The genes are TRBV10-3 and TRBJ1-2; no definite D call. This CDR3 is 12 amino acids long. Trimming removed 6 bases from V and 6 bases from J, with 11 bases in between. Germline V gives CDR1 ENHRY, CDR2 SYGVKD. This CDR3 reads CAIRTPDHGYTF. The CDR3 coding sequence is TGTGCCATCAGGACTCCTGACCATGGCTACACCTTC.

This chain links TRBV27 with TRBJ2-2, with TRBD2 matching 12 bases. This CDR3 region has 17 residues. V dropped 5 bases and J dropped 7; count of bases not matched to a gene: 11. Germline CDR1 and CDR2: MNHEY and SMNVEV (reference sequence). The CDR3 coding sequence is TGTGCCAGCAGTCCCTGGACTAGCGGGGCCCCAGGCGGGGAGCTGTTTTTT. The encoded protein is CASSPWTSGAPGGELFF.

This clonotype turned up a few times. The rearrangement joins TRBV9 to TRBJ2-1; TRBD1 agrees at 7 bases. Germline V gene data show CDR1 as SGDLS and CDR2 as YYNGEE. V lost 3 bases and J lost 0; bases outside the gene matches: 9. The CDR3 runs 17 residues. CDR3 coding DNA: TGTGCCAGCAGCGCCGGAGAGGGGGCAAGCTCCTACAATGAGCAGTTCTTC. The encoded protein is CASSAGEGASSYNEQFF.

This chain joins TRBV5-1 and TRBJ1-4, with 7 bases fitting TRBD1. Trimming removed 4 bases from V and 3 bases from J; junction bases left unmatched: 6. Germline assignment: CDR1 SGHRS and CDR2 YFSETQ. This CDR3 region has 15 residues. CDR3: CASSPGDSPNEKLFF. CDR3 in DNA: TGCGCCAGCAGCCCGGGGGACAGCCCTAATGAAAAACTGTTTTTT.

The chain uses TRBV3-1 and TRBJ2-7; D remains ambiguous. Trimming took 1 base from V and 0 from J, leaving 7 bases between them. The CDR3 spans 14 residues. Germline V gene sequence: CDR1 LGHDT, CDR2 YNNKEL (reference sequence). CDR3 DNA: TGTGCCAGCAGCCAAGTAATCTCCTCCTACGAGCAGTACTTC. Residues: CASSQVISSYEQYF.